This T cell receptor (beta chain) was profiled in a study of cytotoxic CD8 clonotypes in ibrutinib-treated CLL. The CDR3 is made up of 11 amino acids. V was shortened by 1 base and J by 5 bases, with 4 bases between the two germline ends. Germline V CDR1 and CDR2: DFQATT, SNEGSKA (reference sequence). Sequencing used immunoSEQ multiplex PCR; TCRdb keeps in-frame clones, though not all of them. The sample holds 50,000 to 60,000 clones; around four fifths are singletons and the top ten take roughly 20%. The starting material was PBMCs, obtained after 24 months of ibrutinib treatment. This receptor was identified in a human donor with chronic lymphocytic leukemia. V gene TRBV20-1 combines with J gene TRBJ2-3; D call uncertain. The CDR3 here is CSARVGDTQYF. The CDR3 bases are TGCAGTGCTAGAGTAGGAGATACGCAGTATTTT.